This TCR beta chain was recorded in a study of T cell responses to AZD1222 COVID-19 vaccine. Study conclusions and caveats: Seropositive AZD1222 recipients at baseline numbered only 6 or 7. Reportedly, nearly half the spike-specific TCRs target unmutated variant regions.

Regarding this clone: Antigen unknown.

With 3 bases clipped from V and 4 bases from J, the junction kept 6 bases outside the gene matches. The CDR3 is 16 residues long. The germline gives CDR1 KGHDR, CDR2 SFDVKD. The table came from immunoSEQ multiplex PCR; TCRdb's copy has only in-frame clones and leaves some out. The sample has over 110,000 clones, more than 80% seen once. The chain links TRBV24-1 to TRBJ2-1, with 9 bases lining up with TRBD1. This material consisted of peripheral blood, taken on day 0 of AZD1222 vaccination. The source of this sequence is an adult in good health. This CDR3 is CATSDSGTGSYNEQFF. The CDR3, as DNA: TGTGCCACCAGTGATAGTGGGACAGGGTCATACAATGAGCAGTTCTTC.